Sequencing of this T cell receptor (beta chain) was carried out in a study of shared clonotypes between healthy human individuals. Study conclusions and caveats: Naive CD4 clonotypes were shared across a handful of donors at roughly 5%.

Repertoires were generated with immunoSEQ multiplex PCR, while TCRdb's copy carries only in-frame clones and drops some. Of around 700,000 clones in the sample, approximately 74% were seen once. Germline lookup yields CDR1 SGHTA and CDR2 FQGNSA. V was pared by 4 bases and J by 0 bases, with 3 bases of the junction left unmatched. This CDR3 is built from 14 residues. This clone appeared a few times. Its antigen is as yet unknown. Only one base separates this from a far larger clonotype, so it likely reflects a read error. At the DNA level, this CDR3 is encoded by other sequences in the same sample as well.

The sequence came from a woman aged 25 to 39 in good health. The chain links TRBV7-2 to TRBJ2-7; the match to TRBD2 covers 7 bases. The sample taken for sequencing was memory CD4+ T cells sorted from blood. Subset specified: CD45RA-negative fraction. DNA for the CDR3: TGTGCCAGCAGCTCACAGCGGGACTCCTACGAGCAGTACTTC. Amino acid sequence: CASSSQRDSYEQYF.